This TCR beta chain emerged from a study of shared clonotypes between healthy human individuals. Notes on the study in general: Clonotype sharing among donors, it was expected, would be affected by sequencing depth.

V trimming: 8 bases; J trimming: 5 bases; junction bases outside the gene matches: 5. Germline V lookup: CDR1 SNHLY, CDR2 FYNNEI. The CDR3 is 13 residues long. As concerns this clone: Its antigen is unknown.

In the naive CD8 group, cells lacked CD45RO and were positively selected for CCR7, so terminally differentiated effector memory CD45RA+ cells were left out. TCRdb keeps only in-frame clones here, not all; method: immunoSEQ multiplex PCR. The repertoire holds under 2,000,000 clones, with around 96% as singletons. Sequencing was carried out using naive CD8+ T cells sorted from blood. This clonotype was obtained from a young man in good health. This chain links TRBV2 with TRBJ2-2; the match to TRBD1 covers 7 bases. The CDR3 DNA follows: TGTGCCAGCGACAGGGCTTTTACCGGGGAGCTGTTTTTT. It yields the protein CASDRAFTGELFF.